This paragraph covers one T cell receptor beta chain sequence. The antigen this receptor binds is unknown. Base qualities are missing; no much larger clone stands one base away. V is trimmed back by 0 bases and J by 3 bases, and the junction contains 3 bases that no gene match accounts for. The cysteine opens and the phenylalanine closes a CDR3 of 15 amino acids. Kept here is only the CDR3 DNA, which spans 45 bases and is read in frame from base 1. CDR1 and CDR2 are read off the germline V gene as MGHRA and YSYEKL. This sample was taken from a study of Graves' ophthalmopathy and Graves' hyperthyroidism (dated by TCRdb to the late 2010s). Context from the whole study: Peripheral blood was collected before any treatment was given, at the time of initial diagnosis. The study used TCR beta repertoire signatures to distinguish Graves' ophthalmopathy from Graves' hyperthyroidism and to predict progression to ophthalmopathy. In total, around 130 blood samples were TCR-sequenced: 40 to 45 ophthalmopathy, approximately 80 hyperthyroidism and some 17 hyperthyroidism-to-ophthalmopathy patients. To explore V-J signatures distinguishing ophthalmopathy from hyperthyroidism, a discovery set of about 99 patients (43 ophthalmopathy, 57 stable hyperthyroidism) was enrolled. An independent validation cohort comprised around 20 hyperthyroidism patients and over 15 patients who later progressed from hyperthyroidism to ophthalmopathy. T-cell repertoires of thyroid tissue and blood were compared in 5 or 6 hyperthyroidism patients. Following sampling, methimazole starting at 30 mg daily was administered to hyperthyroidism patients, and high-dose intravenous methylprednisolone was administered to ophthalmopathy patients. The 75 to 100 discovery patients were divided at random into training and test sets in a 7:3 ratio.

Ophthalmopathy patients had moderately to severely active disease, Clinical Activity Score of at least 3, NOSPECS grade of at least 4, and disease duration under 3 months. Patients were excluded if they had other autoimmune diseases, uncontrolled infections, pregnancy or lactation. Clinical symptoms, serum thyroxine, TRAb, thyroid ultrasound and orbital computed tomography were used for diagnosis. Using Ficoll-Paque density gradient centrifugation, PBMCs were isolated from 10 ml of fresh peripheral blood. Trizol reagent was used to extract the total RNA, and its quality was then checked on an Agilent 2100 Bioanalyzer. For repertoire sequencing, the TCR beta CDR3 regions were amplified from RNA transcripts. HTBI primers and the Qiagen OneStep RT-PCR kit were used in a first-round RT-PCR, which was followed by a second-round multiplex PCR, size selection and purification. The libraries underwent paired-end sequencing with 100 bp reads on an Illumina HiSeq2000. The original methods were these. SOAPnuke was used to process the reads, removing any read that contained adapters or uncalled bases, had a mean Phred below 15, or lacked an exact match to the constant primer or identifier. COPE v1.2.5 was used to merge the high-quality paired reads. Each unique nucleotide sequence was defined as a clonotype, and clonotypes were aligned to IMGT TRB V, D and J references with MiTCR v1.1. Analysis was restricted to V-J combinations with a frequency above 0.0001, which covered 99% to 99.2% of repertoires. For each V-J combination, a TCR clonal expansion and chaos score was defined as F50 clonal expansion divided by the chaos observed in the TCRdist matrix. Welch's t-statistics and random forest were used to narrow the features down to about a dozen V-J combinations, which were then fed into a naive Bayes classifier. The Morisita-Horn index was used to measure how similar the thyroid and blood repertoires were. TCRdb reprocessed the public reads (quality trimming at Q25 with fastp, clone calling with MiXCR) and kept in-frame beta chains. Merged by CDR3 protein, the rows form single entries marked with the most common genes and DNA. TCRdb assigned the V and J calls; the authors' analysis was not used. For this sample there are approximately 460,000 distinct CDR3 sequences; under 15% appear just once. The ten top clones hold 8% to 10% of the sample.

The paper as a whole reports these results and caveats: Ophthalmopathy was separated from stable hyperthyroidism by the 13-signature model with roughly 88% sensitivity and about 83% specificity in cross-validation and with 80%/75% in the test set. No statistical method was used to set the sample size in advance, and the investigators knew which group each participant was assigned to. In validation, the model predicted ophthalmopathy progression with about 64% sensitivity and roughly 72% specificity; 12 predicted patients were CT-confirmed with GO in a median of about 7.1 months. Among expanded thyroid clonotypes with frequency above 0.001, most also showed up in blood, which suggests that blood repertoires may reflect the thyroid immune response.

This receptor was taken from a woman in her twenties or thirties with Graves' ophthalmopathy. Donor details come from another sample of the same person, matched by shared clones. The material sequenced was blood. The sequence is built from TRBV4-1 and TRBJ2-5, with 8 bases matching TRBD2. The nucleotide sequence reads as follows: TGCGCCAGCAGCCAAGAGGGACTAGGGGAAGAGACCCAGTACTTC. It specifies CASSQEGLGEETQYF.